This is a list of T cell receptor beta chains from one sample in a study of T cell repertoires in cytomegalovirus infection. What these receptors recognize is not known. TCRdb passed the reads through MiXCR, listing each CDR3 protein once. This repertoire shows about half a million distinct CDR3 sequences, 33% found once; its top ten account for 17%. Sequencing used cultured PBMCs, obtained from culture after CMV antigen stimulation. These TCRs come from a human donor in good health (CMV status not recorded). Some clones in this sample may be carry-over from other donors' samples. Both conserved end residues are part of each CDR3. A D gene is named only where the DNA matches it firmly. Clone size is not always given. Where it is, it says once, few, many or a class for expanded clones.

D gene | J gene | V gene | clone size | CDR3 protein | CDR3 DNA
NA | TRBJ2-6 | TRBV28 | NA | CASSQSSGANVLTF | TGTGCCAGCAGTCAGAGCTCTGGGGCCAACGTCCTGACTTTC
NA | TRBJ2-2 | TRBV6-2/TRBV6-3 | few | CASSYAVGYTGELFF | TGTGCCAGCAGTTACGCGGTTGGGTACACCGGGGAGCTGTTTTTT
TRBD2 | TRBJ2-1 | TRBV9 | many | CASSSRLAGEPGNEQFF | TGTGCCAGCAGCTCCCGCCTAGCGGGAGAACCGGGGAATGAGCAGTTCTTC
NA | TRBJ2-1 | TRBV19 | NA | CASSISRQVHPGEQFF | TGTGCCAGTAGTATTAGCCGACAGGTCCATCCCGGTGAGCAGTTCTTC
NA | TRBJ1-3 | TRBV19 | few | CASSSLAALYSGNTIYF | TGTGCCAGTAGTAGTTTGGCCGCATTGTACTCTGGAAACACCATATATTTT
NA | TRBJ2-1 | TRBV19 | NA | CASSTITRLDGNYNEQFF | TGTGCCAGTAGTACCATCACGAGACTAGACGGGAACTACAATGAGCAGTTCTTC
NA | TRBJ2-5 | TRBV10-3 | few | CAISMTDRHQETQYF | TGTGCCATTTCAATGACAGACAGACACCAAGAGACCCAGTACTTC
NA | TRBJ2-4 | TRBV11-3 | NA | CASSLGGGAKNIQYF | TGTGCCAGCAGCTTGGGGGGAGGAGCCAAAAACATTCAGTACTTC
NA | TRBJ2-1 | TRBV6-2/TRBV6-3 | few | CASTGSQISYNEQFF | TGTGCCAGCACTGGTTCACAGATATCTTACAATGAGCAGTTCTTC
TRBD2 | TRBJ2-1 | TRBV7-2 | few | CASRGGTSGSGAPNEQFF | TGTGCCAGCAGAGGCGGGACTAGCGGGAGCGGCGCCCCCAATGAGCAGTTCTTC
TRBD1 | TRBJ1-1 | TRBV28 | few | CASSSDRVNTEAFF | TGTGCCAGCAGTTCGGACAGGGTTAATACTGAAGCTTTCTTT
TRBD1 | TRBJ2-4 | TRBV28 | NA | CASSPSGQGANIQYF | TGTGCCAGCAGTCCCAGTGGACAGGGGGCGAACATTCAGTACTTC
TRBD2 | TRBJ2-1 | TRBV7-2 | many | CASSLGTSLSEQFF | TGTGCCAGCAGCTTAGGGACTAGTCTTTCTGAGCAGTTCTTC
TRBD1 | TRBJ2-7 | TRBV5-6 | few | CASRFGQGTYEQYF | TGTGCCAGCAGATTTGGACAGGGAACCTACGAGCAGTACTTC
NA | TRBJ2-3 | TRBV7-8 | NA | CASSFPSQGDTQYF | TGTGCCAGCAGCTTCCCCTCTCAGGGAGATACGCAGTATTTT
NA | TRBJ1-4 | TRBV7-2 | few | CASSWSKGPNEKLFF | TGTGCCAGCAGCTGGTCGAAAGGACCTAATGAAAAACTGTTTTTT
TRBD2 | TRBJ2-1 | TRBV5-3 | once | CASSLDLSGGNEQFF | TGTGCCAGCAGCTTGGACCTTAGCGGGGGCAATGAGCAGTTCTTC
NA | TRBJ2-5 | TRBV5-4 | NA | CASSSVTDETQYF | TGTGCCAGCAGCTCCGTGACGGACGAGACCCAGTACTTC
NA | TRBJ1-2 | TRBV4-2 | NA | CASSHATGTNGPRDYGYTF | TGTGCCAGCAGCCACGCGACCGGGACAAACGGGCCCCGGGACTATGGCTACACCTTC
TRBD1 | TRBJ2-5 | TRBV12-3/TRBV12-4 | NA | CASRGAAGTGSGETQYF | TGTGCCAGCAGGGGGGCTGCCGGGACAGGGAGCGGAGAGACCCAGTACTTC
NA | TRBJ2-3 | TRBV7-8 | few | CASSPAPLVGTDTQYF | TGTGCCAGCAGCCCAGCCCCCTTAGTGGGGACAGATACGCAGTATTTT
TRBD1 | TRBJ2-7 | TRBV2 | NA | CASSEQGASYEQYF | TGTGCCAGCAGTGAACAGGGGGCCTCCTACGAGCAGTACTTC
NA | TRBJ2-5 | TRBV29-1 | NA | CSAGGPVETQYF | TGCAGCGCTGGGGGCCCCGTAGAGACCCAGTACTTC
TRBD1 | TRBJ2-3 | TRBV19 | NA | CASTLGDRAGDTQYF | TGTGCCAGTACCCTAGGGGACAGGGCGGGAGATACGCAGTATTTT
TRBD2 | TRBJ2-3 | TRBV20-1 | NA | CSARGDLAGGPVDTQYF | TGCAGTGCTAGAGGGGACCTGGCGGGAGGGCCGGTAGATACGCAGTATTTT
TRBD1 | TRBJ2-1 | TRBV19 | NA | CASSRGRGSEQFF | TGTGCCAGTAGTCGTGGCAGGGGGAGCGAGCAGTTCTTC
TRBD1 | TRBJ2-5 | TRBV28 | few | CASRTGTGWQETQYF | TGTGCCAGCAGAACCGGGACAGGGTGGCAAGAGACCCAGTACTTC
TRBD1 | TRBJ2-1 | TRBV7-6 | NA | CASSLGQGMNEQFF | TGTGCCAGCAGCTTAGGACAGGGGATGAATGAGCAGTTCTTC